A single TCR beta chain is shown here with its context. TCRdb processed the 5' RACE reads anew with MiXCR; each CDR3 protein has one entry. The sample records a few hundred thousand distinct CDR3 sequences, roughly 15% being singletons. The sample belongs to a study of identical twins. The data also belong to a second study, concerning yellow fever vaccine responses in identical twins.

The specimen was CD4+ T cells sorted from blood. The receptor's source is a woman younger than 35 in good health.

The CDR3, as DNA: TGTGCCAGCAGCAAAGATCTACTAGCGGGAGACGATGAGCAGTTCTTC. Translating it yields CASSKDLLAGDDEQFF. The chain joins TRBV21-1 to TRBJ2-1; TRBD2 was called by the table and not checked on the DNA. TRBV21-1 is designated a pseudogene. The CDR3 consists of 16 residues.